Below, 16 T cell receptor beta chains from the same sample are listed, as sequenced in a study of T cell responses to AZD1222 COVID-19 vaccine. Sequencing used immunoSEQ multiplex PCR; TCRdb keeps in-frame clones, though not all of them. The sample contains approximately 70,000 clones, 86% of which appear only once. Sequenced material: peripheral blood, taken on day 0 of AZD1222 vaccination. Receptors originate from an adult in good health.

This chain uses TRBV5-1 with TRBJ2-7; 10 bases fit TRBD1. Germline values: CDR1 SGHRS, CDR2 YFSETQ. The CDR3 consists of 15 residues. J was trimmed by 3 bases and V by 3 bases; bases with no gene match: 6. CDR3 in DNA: TGCGCCAGCAGCTCTGGGACAGGGGCGAACTACGAGCAGTACTTC. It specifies CASSSGTGANYEQYF.

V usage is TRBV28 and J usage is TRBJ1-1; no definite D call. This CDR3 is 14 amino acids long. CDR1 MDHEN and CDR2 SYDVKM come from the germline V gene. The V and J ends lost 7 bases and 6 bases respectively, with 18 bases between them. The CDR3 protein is CASTLLVGSAEAFF. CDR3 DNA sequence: TGTGCCAGCACTCTCCTGGTAGGTAGCGCTGAAGCTTTCTTT.

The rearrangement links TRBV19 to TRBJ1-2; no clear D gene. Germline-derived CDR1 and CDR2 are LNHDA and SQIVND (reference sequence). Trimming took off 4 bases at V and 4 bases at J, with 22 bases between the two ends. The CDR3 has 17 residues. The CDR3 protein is CASSTPNLEGKGYGYTF. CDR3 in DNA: TGTGCCAGTAGTACGCCGAACCTTGAGGGCAAAGGCTATGGCTACACCTTC.

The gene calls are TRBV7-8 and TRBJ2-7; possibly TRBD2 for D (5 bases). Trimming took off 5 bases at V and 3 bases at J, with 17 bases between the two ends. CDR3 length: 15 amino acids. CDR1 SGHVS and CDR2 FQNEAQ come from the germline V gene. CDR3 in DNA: TGTGCCAGCAGCCCTGGAGCAGCCGGGGACTACGAGCAGTACTTC. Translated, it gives CASSPGAAGDYEQYF.

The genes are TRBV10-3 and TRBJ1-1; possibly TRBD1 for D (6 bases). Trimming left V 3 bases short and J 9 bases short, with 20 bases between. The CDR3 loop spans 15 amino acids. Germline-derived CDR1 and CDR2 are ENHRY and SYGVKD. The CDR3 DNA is TGTGCCATCAGTGACGAATTACTACTCCAGGGGAAAGCTTTCTTT. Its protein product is CAISDELLLQGKAFF.

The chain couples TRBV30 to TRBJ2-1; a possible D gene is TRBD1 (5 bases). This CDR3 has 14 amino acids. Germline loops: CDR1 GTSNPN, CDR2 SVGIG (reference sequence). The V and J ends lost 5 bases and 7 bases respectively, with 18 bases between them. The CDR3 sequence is CAWGPGASRNEQFF. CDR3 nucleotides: TGTGCCTGGGGCCCTGGGGCCTCGAGGAATGAGCAGTTCTTC.

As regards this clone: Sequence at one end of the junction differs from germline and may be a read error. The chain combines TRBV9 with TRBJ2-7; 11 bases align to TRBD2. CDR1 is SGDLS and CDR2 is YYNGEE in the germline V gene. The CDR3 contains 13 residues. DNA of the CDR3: TGTGCCAGCAGCGCCGGGACTAGCGGACTTCTCGACTTC. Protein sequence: CASSAGTSGLLDF. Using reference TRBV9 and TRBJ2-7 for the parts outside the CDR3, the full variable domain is DSGVTQTPKHLITATGQRVTLRCSPRSGDLSVYWYQQSLDQGLQFLIQYYNGEERAKGNILERFSAQQFPDLHSELNLSSLELGDSALYFCASSAGTSGLLDFGPGTRLTVT.

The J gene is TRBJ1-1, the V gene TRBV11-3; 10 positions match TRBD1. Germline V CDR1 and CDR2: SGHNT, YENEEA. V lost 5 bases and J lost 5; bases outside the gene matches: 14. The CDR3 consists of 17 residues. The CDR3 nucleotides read TGTGCCAGCAGCGGTACCCTAGAGACAGGGGGCTCGACTGAAGCTTTCTTT. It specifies CASSGTLETGGSTEAFF.

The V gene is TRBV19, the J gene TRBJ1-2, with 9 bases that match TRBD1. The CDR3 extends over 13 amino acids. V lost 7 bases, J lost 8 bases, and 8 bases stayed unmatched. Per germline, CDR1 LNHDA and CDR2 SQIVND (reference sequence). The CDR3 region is CASTTTGGGGYTF. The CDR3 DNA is TGTGCCAGTACCACAACAGGGGGCGGAGGCTACACCTTC.

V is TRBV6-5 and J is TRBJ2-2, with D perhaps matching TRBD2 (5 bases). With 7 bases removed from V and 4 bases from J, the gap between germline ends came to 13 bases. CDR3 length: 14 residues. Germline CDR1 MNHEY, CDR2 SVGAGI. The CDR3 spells CASTPPAGTGELFF. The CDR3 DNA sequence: TGTGCCAGCACCCCACCGGCGGGCACCGGGGAGCTGTTTTTT.

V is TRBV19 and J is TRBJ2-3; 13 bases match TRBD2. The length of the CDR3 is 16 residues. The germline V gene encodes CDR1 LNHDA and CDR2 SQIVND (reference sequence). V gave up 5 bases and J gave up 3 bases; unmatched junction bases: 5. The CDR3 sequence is CASSSRTSGRTDTQYF. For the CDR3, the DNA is TGTGCCAGTAGTTCGCGGACTAGCGGGAGAACAGATACGCAGTATTTT.

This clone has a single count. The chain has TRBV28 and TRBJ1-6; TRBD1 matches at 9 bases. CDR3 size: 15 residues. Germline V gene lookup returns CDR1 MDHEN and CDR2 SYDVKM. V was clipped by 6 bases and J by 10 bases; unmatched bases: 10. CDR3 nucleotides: TGTGCCAGCAGATCCCCGGGACAGGGAGGCTCACCCCTCCACTTT. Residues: CASRSPGQGGSPLHF.

In nucleotides, the CDR3 is TGTGCCAGCAATTCCTGGGACAGGGGGCTTCGCGAGCAGTACTTC. Protein product: CASNSWDRGLREQYF. The chain combines TRBV6-5 with TRBJ2-7; TRBD1 matches 12 bases. The germline V gene has CDR1 MNHEY and CDR2 SVGAGI. CDR3 size: 15 residues. V lost 7 bases, J lost 6 bases, and 10 bases stayed unmatched.

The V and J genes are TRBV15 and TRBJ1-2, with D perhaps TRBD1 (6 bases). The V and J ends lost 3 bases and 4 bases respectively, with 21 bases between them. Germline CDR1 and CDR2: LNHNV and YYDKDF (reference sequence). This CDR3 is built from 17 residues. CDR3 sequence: CATSSRDNPEGAYGYTF. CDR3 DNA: TGTGCCACCAGCAGCCGGGACAACCCAGAGGGTGCCTATGGCTACACCTTC.

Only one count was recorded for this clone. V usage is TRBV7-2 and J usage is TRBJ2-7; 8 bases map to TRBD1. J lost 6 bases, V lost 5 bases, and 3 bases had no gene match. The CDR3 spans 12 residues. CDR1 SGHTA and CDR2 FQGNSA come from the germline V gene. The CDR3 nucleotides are TGTGCCAGCAGCCGTGACAGGGGCGAGCAGTACTTC. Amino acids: CASSRDRGEQYF.

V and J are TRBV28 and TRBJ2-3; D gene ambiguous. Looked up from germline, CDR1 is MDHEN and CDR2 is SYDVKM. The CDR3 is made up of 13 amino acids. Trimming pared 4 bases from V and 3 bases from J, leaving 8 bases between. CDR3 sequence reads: CASSYYRTDTQYF. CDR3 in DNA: TGTGCCAGCAGTTATTACAGAACAGATACGCAGTATTTT.